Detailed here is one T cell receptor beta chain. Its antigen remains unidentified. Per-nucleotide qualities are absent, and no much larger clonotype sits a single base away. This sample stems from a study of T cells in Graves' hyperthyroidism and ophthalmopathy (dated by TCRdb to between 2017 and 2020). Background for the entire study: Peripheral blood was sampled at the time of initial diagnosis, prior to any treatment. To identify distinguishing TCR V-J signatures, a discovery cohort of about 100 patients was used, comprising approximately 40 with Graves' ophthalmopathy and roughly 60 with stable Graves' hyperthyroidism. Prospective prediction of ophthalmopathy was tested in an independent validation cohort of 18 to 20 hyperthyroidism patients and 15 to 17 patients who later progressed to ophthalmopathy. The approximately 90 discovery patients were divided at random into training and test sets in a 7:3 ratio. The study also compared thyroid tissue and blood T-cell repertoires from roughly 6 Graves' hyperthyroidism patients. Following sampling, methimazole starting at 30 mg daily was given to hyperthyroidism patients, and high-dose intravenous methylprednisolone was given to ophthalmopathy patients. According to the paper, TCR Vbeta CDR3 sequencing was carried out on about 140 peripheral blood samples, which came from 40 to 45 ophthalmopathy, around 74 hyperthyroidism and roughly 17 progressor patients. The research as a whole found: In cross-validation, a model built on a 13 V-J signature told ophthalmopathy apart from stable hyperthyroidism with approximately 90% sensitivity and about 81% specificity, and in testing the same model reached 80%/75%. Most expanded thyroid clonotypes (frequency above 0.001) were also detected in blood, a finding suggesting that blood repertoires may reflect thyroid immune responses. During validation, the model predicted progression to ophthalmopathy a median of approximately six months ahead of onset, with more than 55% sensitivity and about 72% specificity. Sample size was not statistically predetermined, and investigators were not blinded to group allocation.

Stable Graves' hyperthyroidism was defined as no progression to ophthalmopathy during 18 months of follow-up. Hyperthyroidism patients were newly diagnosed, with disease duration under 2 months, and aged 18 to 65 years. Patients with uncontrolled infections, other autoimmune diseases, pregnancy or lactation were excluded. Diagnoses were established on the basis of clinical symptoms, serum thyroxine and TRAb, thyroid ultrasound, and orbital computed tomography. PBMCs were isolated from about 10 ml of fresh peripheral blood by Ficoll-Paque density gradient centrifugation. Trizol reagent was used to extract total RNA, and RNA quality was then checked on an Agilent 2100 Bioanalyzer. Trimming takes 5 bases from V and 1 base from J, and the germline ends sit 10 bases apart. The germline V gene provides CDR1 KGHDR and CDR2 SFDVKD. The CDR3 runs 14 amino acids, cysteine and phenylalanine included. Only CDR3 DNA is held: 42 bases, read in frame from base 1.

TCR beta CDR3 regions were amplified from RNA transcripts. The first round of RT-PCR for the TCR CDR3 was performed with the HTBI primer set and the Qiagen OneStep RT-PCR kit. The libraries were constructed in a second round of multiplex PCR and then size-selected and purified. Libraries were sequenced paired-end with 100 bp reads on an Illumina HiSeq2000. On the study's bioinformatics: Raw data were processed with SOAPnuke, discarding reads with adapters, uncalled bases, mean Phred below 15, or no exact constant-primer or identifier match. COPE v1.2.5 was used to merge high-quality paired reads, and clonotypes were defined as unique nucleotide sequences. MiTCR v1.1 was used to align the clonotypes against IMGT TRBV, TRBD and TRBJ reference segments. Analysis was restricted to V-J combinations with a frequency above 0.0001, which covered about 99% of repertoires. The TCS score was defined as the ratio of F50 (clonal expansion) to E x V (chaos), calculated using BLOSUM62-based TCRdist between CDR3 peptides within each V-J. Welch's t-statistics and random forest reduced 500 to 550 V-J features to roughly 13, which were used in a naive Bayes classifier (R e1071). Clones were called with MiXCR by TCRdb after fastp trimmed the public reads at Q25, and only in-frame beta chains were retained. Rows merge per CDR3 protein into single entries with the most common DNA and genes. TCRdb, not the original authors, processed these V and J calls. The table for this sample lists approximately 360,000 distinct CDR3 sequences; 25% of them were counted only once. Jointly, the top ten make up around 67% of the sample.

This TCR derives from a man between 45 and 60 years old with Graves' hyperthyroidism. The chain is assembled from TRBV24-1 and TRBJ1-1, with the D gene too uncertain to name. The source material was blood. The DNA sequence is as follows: TGTGCCACCAGTGCTGCAGGCGAGAACACTGAAGCTTTCTTT. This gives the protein CATSAAGENTEAFF.